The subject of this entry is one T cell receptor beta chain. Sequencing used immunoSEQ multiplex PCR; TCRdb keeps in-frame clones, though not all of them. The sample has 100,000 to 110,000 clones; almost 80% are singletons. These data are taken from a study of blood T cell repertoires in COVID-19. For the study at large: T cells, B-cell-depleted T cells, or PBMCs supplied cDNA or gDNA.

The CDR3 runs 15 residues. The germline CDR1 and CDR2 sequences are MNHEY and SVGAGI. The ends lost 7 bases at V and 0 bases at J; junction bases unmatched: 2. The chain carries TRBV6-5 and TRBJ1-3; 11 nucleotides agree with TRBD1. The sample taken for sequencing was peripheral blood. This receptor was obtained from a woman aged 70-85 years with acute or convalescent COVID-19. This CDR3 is CASMDRGLSGNTIYF. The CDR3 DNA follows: TGTGCCAGCATGGACAGGGGGCTCTCTGGAAACACCATATATTTT.